This T cell receptor beta chain was identified in a study of shared clonotypes between healthy human individuals (dated by TCRdb to between 2020 and 2021). As for the study more broadly: A few men and two women, aged 18 to 49 years, made up the cohort. Blood TCR repertoires of four to six healthy adults were deeply sequenced to estimate repertoire size and the extent of clonotype sharing between individuals. Leukapheresis yielded between about 0.85 and 9.5 billion PBMCs per donor. Different laboratories and diverse techniques were used to prepare libraries and sequence TCR repertoires, to increase sequencing depth and limit assay-specific biases. For each donor, CD4 naive and CD4 memory were each given three plates, CD8 naive was given two plates, and CD8 memory was given one plate.

Using the deep immunoSEQ assay, TCR CDR3 regions were amplified from genomic DNA by multiplex PCR. For each cell subset, the extracted genomic DNA was distributed evenly across all wells of several immunoSEQ 96-well plates, and each plate served as one replicate. For sorted subsets, about 200 ng genomic DNA, equal to 25,000 to 35,000 T cell genomes, was loaded into each replicate PCR. Purified libraries were measured with a Qubit 3.0 fluorometer, size-checked on a Bioanalyzer 2100, and measured again with the KAPA Library Quantification kit. Each immunoSEQ 96-well plate was sequenced on its own single-read 150-cycle Illumina NextSeq 550 flow cell. In the original analysis: Because the immunoSEQ output held only junctional sequences and lacked quality scores, the filtering could not match the filtering applied to full-length reads. Sequences were annotated with PyIR, a Python wrapper for IgBLAST v1.9, using IMGT germline references to assign V/J genes and CDR3. Reads with weak V/J assignments (E-value above 1e-6), missing CDR3, stop codons, out-of-frame junctions, or ambiguous translated residues were removed. V3J clonotypes were defined by identical inferred V gene, J gene, and CDR3 amino acid sequence. The percentage overlap between two repertoires was calculated by dividing the number of shared unique clonotypes by the size of the smaller repertoire. RTK rarefaction, the Chao1 estimator, and Recon v2.1 estimates of unobserved clonotypes were used to assess repertoire richness. For all TCRbeta clonotypes obtained by the gDNA method from several donors, generation probabilities were computed with OLGA. The table was pulled from immuneACCESS by TCRdb, which kept in-frame rearrangements only. Such tables lose some clones; where checked, under half of the loss comes from unresolved V genes, and the rest has no known cause. That table supplies the V and J calls and clone size; D and trimming were determined from the DNA. The sample table holds a few million clones, of which 85% to 95% were seen once. The ten largest clones take up about 0.36% of the sample.

Donors were healthy HIV-negative adults with no recently reported acute infections or vaccinations. Every donor was a Caucasian adult living in Nashville, Tennessee, USA. CD4+ T cells were enriched by magnetic negative selection, after which naive cells were positively selected on CD45RA and the negative fraction was taken as the memory subset. Blood was obtained by leukapheresis, after which PBMCs were separated by Ficoll-Histopaque density gradient centrifugation and cryopreserved in liquid nitrogen vapor phase. Analytical flow cytometry was used to check the purity and quantity of each magnetically sorted T cell population. Genomic DNA was isolated from every sorted fraction and measured by UV absorbance on a Nanodrop 2000c. A note on this clone: Its antigen is currently not known. A read error may account for a junction end that differs from germline.

CDR3 length: 14 amino acids, cysteine to phenylalanine. Solely the CDR3 DNA is kept, with 42 bases framed from the first base. The germline V gene encodes CDR1 SGHRS and CDR2 YFSETQ. The investigation overall reported the following: Even with the large sequencing depth, rarefaction of the sorted-subset datasets indicated that sequencing was incomplete. Based on pairwise subsampling, the degree of clonotype sharing among donors was expected to be affected by sequencing depth. Sampling was limited to blood, and TCR repertoires in tissue likely differ from TCR repertoires in blood. Because the study included a small number of donors, the genetic and exposure-history diversity represented was limited. Higher generation probabilities were observed for clonotypes shared by all four sorted-subset donors than for non-shared clonotypes. Naive subsets generally had larger estimated clonotype richness than memory subsets did. Approximately 5% of naive CD4, roughly 3.6% of naive CD8, roughly 2.4% of memory CD4, and 0.35% to 0.5% of memory CD8 clonotypes were shared across a few donors.

The V and J genes are TRBV5-1 and TRBJ1-2, and 10 junction bases match TRBD1. The clonotype comes from a young man in good health. Some clones in this sample may be carry-over from other donors' samples. The sequencing sample was made of naive CD4+ T cells from PBMCs. Taken with the paper, the label for cell subset or site translates to: CD45RA+ positively selected. At the DNA level, the sequence is TGCGCCAGCGGCTTTTCGGACAGGGGGAATGGCTACACCTTC. It encodes CASGFSDRGNGYTF.